The 11 T cell receptor beta chains below all came from one sample that was sequenced in a study of T cell responses to AZD1222 COVID-19 vaccine. The method was immunoSEQ multiplex PCR; TCRdb's version includes in-frame clones alone and lacks a portion of them. This repertoire shows more than 80,000 clones, about 90% found once; its top ten account for around 5.1%. This specimen was peripheral blood, taken on day 0 of AZD1222 vaccination. Receptors originate from an adult in good health.

The chain couples TRBV4-1 to TRBJ2-1; 11 bases align to TRBD2. Trimming took 1 base from V and 2 from J; bases not matched to a gene: 4. Germline-derived CDR1 and CDR2 are MGHRA and YSYEKL. The CDR3 loop spans 17 amino acids. The CDR3 loop is CASSQVLAGGTYNEQFF. In DNA, the CDR3 is TGCGCCAGCAGCCAAGTTCTAGCGGGAGGCACCTACAATGAGCAGTTCTTC.

CDR3 bases: TGTGCCAGCAGTGAAGGATGGGGCAGGGATACGCAGTATTTT. It translates to CASSEGWGRDTQYF. V and J are TRBV25-1 and TRBJ2-3; D is perhaps TRBD1 (5 bases). V lost 2 bases and J 6 bases, leaving 12 bases between the germline ends. The CDR3 contains 14 residues. Germline V gene lookup returns CDR1 MGHDK and CDR2 SYGVNS.

There are a few counts of this clone. The chain recombines TRBV24-1 with TRBJ2-1, with D possibly matching TRBD2 (6 bases). CDR3 size: 15 residues. Germline V gene sequence: CDR1 KGHDR, CDR2 SFDVKD. Trimming removed 3 bases at V and 3 bases at J, with 11 bases between. Here the CDR3 reads CATSDPGELYNEQFF. DNA of the CDR3: TGTGCCACCAGTGATCCGGGAGAGCTCTACAATGAGCAGTTCTTC.

V gene TRBV10-3 combines with J gene TRBJ2-7; 11 nucleotides line up with TRBD2. The V gene's germline CDR1 is ENHRY and CDR2 SYGVKD. Trimming removed 6 bases from V and 4 bases from J; junction bases left unmatched: 5. The CDR3 consists of 14 residues. The CDR3 bases are TGTGCCATCAGCCAGGGACTAGCGGAATACGAGCAGTACTTC. Amino acids: CAISQGLAEYEQYF.

This clone was seen only once. This chain uses TRBV3-1 (or the pseudogene TRBV3-2) with TRBJ2-1; D could derive from TRBD1 or TRBD2 (5 bases each). The CDR3 length is 15 residues. Germline V CDR1 and CDR2: LGHDT, YNNKEL (reference sequence). The germline V and J ends were trimmed by 2 bases and 8 bases, with 16 bases remaining between them. The CDR3 here is CASSQNVGATDEQFF. The CDR3 DNA follows: TGTGCCAGCAGCCAAAACGTCGGGGCTACTGATGAGCAGTTCTTC.

On this clone itself: In the same sample, other DNA sequences code for this CDR3. The chain combines TRBV28 with TRBJ1-1; D is possibly TRBD1 (6 bases). There are 15 residues in the CDR3. CDR1 and CDR2 from the germline V gene are MDHEN and SYDVKM. V was shortened by 6 bases and J by 0 bases, with 14 bases between the two germline ends. CDR3 DNA: TGTGCCAGCAGCCCGGGAGGGGGAATGAACACTGAAGCTTTCTTT. It encodes CASSPGGGMNTEAFF.

The chain has TRBV18 and TRBJ1-5, with 8 nucleotides matching TRBD1. J was trimmed by 5 bases and V by 6 bases; bases with no gene match: 3. This CDR3 region has 13 residues. Per the germline V gene, CDR1 is KGHSH and CDR2 is LQKENI. The CDR3 region has the DNA TGTGCCAGCTCTCCGGACAGGGATCAGCCCCAGCATTTT. Protein: CASSPDRDQPQHF.

The J gene is TRBJ2-2, the V gene TRBV5-1; D is unclear. Germline V lookup: CDR1 SGHRS, CDR2 YFSETQ. V lost 0 bases, J lost 1 base, and 7 bases lay in between. The CDR3 is 15 amino acids. CDR3 sequence: CASSLASGNTGELFF. Written as DNA, the CDR3 is TGCGCCAGCAGCTTGGCCTCAGGGAACACCGGGGAGCTGTTTTTT.

The genes are TRBV12-3 or TRBV12-4 and TRBJ1-2; D gene unclear. The CDR3 runs to 13 residues. V lost 4 bases to trimming and J lost 8 bases, with 14 bases between them. The CDR3 region is CASSSTPFSGYTF. The CDR3 region has the DNA TGTGCCAGCAGTTCGACACCATTCTCGGGCTACACCTTC.

V gene TRBV6-5 combines with J gene TRBJ1-1; the D is unclear. The ends were cut back, 2 bases at V and 6 bases at J, with 13 bases in the middle. Germline V gene lookup returns CDR1 MNHEY and CDR2 SVGAGI. The length of the CDR3 is 14 residues. DNA for the CDR3: TGTGCCAGCAGTTACCTTCTGGACGGAGCTGAAGCTTTCTTT. The encoded protein is CASSYLLDGAEAFF.

The rearrangement joins TRBV7-2 to TRBJ2-7, with D tentatively TRBD1 or TRBD2 (7 bases each). Looked up from germline, CDR1 is SGHTA and CDR2 is FQGNSA. The CDR3 spans 16 residues. Between the trimmed V and J ends, which lost 5 bases and 4 bases, there was a span of 21 bases. In DNA, the CDR3 is TGTGCCAGCAGCCTCGTGGGGCAGGGGGGGTTTTACGAGCAGTACTTC. This codes for CASSLVGQGGFYEQYF.